What follows are 23 T cell receptor beta chains derived from one specimen sequenced in a study of T cell repertoires in cytomegalovirus infection. One entry per CDR3 protein results from TCRdb running MiXCR on the reads. The data show a few hundred thousand distinct CDR3 sequences, roughly 34% seen once. The antigens these receptors bind are not known. Source: cultured PBMCs, taken from culture after CMV antigen stimulation. The receptors here all came from a human donor in good health (CMV status not recorded). Some clones in this sample may be carry-over from other donors' samples.

A few counts support this clonotype. The chain is built from TRBV6-5 and TRBJ1-1; D unclear. The CDR3 loop spans 10 amino acids. Germline assignment: CDR1 MNHEY and CDR2 SVGAGI. V lost 10 bases and J 1 base, leaving 4 bases between the germline ends. CDR3 bases: TGTGCCATTGGGAACACTGAAGCTTTCTTT. Protein sequence: CAIGNTEAFF.

This sequence joins TRBV4-3 and TRBJ2-2; weak D call: TRBD2 (5 bases). Trimming cost V 1 base and J 1 base, with 13 bases left between them. Germline CDR1 and CDR2: LGHNA and YSLEER. The CDR3 has 17 residues. The CDR3 sequence: CASSQVGRGRNTGELFF. CDR3 nucleotide sequence: TGCGCCAGCAGCCAAGTCGGTAGAGGGCGGAACACCGGGGAGCTGTTTTTT.

This clonotype was seen at least ten times. V is TRBV7-6 and J is TRBJ1-4; 7 bases map to TRBD1. This CDR3 has 16 amino acids. Looked up from germline, CDR1 is SGHVS and CDR2 is FNYEAQ. V dropped 5 bases and J dropped 4; count of bases not matched to a gene: 10. In DNA, the CDR3 is TGTGCCAGCAGCCCGCGACCGGGACAGAGTAATGAAAAACTGTTTTTT. Translation gives CASSPRPGQSNEKLFF.

This chain connects TRBV12-3 or TRBV12-4 to TRBJ1-2; D is unclear. V lost 7 bases to trimming and J lost 8 bases, with 14 bases between them. CDR3 size: 12 residues. The DNA for the CDR3 is TGTGCCAGCACCCAACCAGGAGAGGGCTACACCTTC. Translated: CASTQPGEGYTF.

In its sample, this clonotype was seen a few times. The chain couples TRBV29-1 to TRBJ2-7; D not certain. Germline CDR1 and CDR2: SQVTM and ANQGSEA. The CDR3 totals 12 residues. The V gene lost 5 bases and the J gene lost 2 bases, with 10 bases spanning the gap. The CDR3 DNA sequence: TGCAGCGTTTCGTCCCGAACCTACGAGCAGTACTTC. Translated: CSVSSRTYEQYF.

This clonotype has more than one count but fewer than ten. The gene calls are TRBV4-1 and TRBJ2-5; 7 bases map to TRBD1. The germline V gene encodes CDR1 MGHRA and CDR2 YSYEKL. V shed 4 bases, J shed 9 bases, and the junction held 8 bases outside the gene matches. The CDR3 length is 13 residues. Written as DNA, the CDR3 is TGCGCCAGCAGCCCCGGACAGGAACGGGCCCAGTACTTC. This codes for CASSPGQERAQYF.

The chain employs TRBV6-2 or TRBV6-3 and TRBJ2-7, with D unresolved. The CDR3 sequence is 15 residues long. Trimming removed 0 bases at V and 3 bases at J, with 12 bases between. From germline, CDR1 is MNHEY and CDR2 SVGEGT. The CDR3 nucleotides read TGTGCCAGCAGTTACTCCGAAAGAATAGGCTACGAGCAGTACTTC. As protein: CASSYSERIGYEQYF.

V gene TRBV14 combines with J gene TRBJ2-7, with 8 nucleotides matching TRBD2. V dropped 1 base and J dropped 6; count of bases not matched to a gene: 2. Germline values: CDR1 SGHDN, CDR2 FVKESK. CDR3 length equals 13 residues. The CDR3, as DNA: TGTGCCAGCAGCCAAGGCGGGGGGACCGAGCAGTACGTC. It codes for CASSQGGGTEQYV.

This clonotype was recorded at least ten times. The chain has TRBV19 and TRBJ2-7; 8 bases are a match to TRBD1. Germline V gene sequence: CDR1 LNHDA, CDR2 SQIVND (reference sequence). The CDR3 is 12 residues long. Trimming removed 10 bases from V and 3 bases from J; junction bases left unmatched: 5. CDR3 sequence (DNA): TGTGCCACCGGACAGGGAATCTACGAGCAGTACTTC. It is translated as CATGQGIYEQYF.

In its sample, this clonotype was seen a few times. The chain couples TRBV20-1 to TRBJ2-1, with D possibly being TRBD1 or TRBD2 (5 bases each). The germline V gene has CDR1 DFQATT and CDR2 SNEGSKA (reference sequence). CDR3 length equals 12 residues. Trimming took off 3 bases at V and 7 bases at J, with 10 bases between the two ends. The CDR3 coding sequence is TGCAGTGCTAGGGGGGTGTGGAATGAGCAGTTCTTC. Translation gives CSARGVWNEQFF.

In its sample, this clonotype was seen many times. The V gene is TRBV7-2, the J gene TRBJ2-4, with 11 positions matching TRBD2. This CDR3 region has 19 residues. Germline lookup yields CDR1 SGHTA and CDR2 FQGNSA. The junction had 8 bases not matched to a gene; V was cut back by 1 base and J by 0 bases. The CDR3 sequence: CASSLDVAGGPLAKNIQYF. CDR3 in DNA: TGTGCCAGCAGCTTAGACGTAGCGGGAGGGCCTCTAGCCAAAAACATTCAGTACTTC. The entire variable domain, with the rest obtained from reference TRBV7-2 and TRBJ2-4, is as follows: GAGVSQSPSNKVTEKGKDVELRCDPISGHTALYWYRQSLGQGLEFLIYFQGNSAPDKSGLPSDRFSAERTGGSVSTLTIQRTQQEDSAVYLCASSLDVAGGPLAKNIQYFGAGTRLSVL.

The rearrangement uses TRBV7-9 and TRBJ2-3; D gene uncertain. V lost 4 bases, J lost 5 bases, and 10 bases lay in between. Germline V gene lookup returns CDR1 SEHNR and CDR2 FQNEAQ (reference sequence). This CDR3 spans 13 amino acids. The CDR3 protein is CASSSKRKDTQYF. CDR3 bases: TGTGCCAGCAGCTCCAAACGCAAAGATACGCAGTATTTT.

The chain is built from TRBV11-2 and TRBJ1-1; D is perhaps TRBD1 (5 bases). The ends were cut back, 3 bases at V and 4 bases at J, with 12 bases in the middle. This CDR3 region has 14 residues. Germline V gene sequence: CDR1 SGHAT, CDR2 FQNNGV. CDR3: CASSFPARGTEAFF. The DNA of the CDR3 is TGTGCCAGCAGCTTCCCGGCTAGGGGCACTGAAGCTTTCTTT.

In this sample, this clonotype turned up once. The rearrangement joins TRBV27 to TRBJ2-2, with D possibly TRBD2 on 6 matching bases. Germline lookup yields CDR1 MNHEY and CDR2 SMNVEV (reference sequence). Trimming cost V 2 bases and J 0 bases, with 19 bases left between them. The CDR3 loop spans 19 amino acids. The CDR3 reads CASSLKRGTGDSNTGELFF. CDR3 in DNA: TGTGCCAGCAGTTTAAAGAGAGGGACCGGGGACTCGAACACCGGGGAGCTGTTTTTT.

The chain employs TRBV20-1 and TRBJ2-1; TRBD2 aligns across 12 bases. After removal of 6 bases from V and 4 bases from J, the junction contained 10 bases not matched to a gene. This CDR3 is 16 amino acids long. Germline V lookup: CDR1 DFQATT, CDR2 SNEGSKA (reference sequence). The CDR3 DNA follows: TGCAGTGCCCCGAAGGGTGGGACTAGCGGGTACAATGAGCAGTTCTTC. This codes for CSAPKGGTSGYNEQFF.

The chain has TRBV7-8 and TRBJ2-5; D ambiguous. CDR3 size: 17 residues. Trimming left V 3 bases short and J 4 bases short, with 21 bases between. The germline V gene has CDR1 SGHVS and CDR2 FQNEAQ. The CDR3 reads CASSFGPSVGLLETQYF. The CDR3 region has the DNA TGTGCCAGCAGCTTCGGGCCTTCCGTCGGGTTATTAGAGACCCAGTACTTC. Complete variable domain (other parts from reference TRBV7-8 and TRBJ2-5): GAGVSQSPRYKVAKRGQDVALRCDPISGHVSLFWYQQALGQGPEFLTYFQNEAQLDKSGLPSDRFFAERPEGSVSTLKIQRTQQEDSAVYLCASSFGPSVGLLETQYFGPGTRLLVL.

This chain joins TRBV29-1 and TRBJ2-5, with 9 bases that match TRBD2. The V gene end was trimmed by 1 base and the J gene end by 9 bases; junction bases not matched to a gene: 15. There are 16 residues in the CDR3. Germline V gene sequence: CDR1 SQVTM, CDR2 ANQGSEA. CDR3 DNA: TGCAGCGTTGAAGTGGCTAGCGGGACGCCCCCAGGGGCCCAGTACTTC. It codes for CSVEVASGTPPGAQYF. The full variable domain, rest sourced from reference TRBV29-1 and TRBJ2-5, is SAVISQKPSRDICQRGTSLTIQCQVDSQVTMMFWYRQQPGQSLTLIATANQGSEATYESGFVIDKFPISRPNLTFSTLTVSNMSPEDSSIYLCSVEVASGTPPGAQYFGPGTRLLVL.

In this sample, this clonotype turned up a few times. The chain's CDR3 is CASSSGRGLDGYTF. Here the CDR3 DNA reads TGTGCCAGCAGCTCGGGCAGGGGGCTGGATGGCTACACCTTC. The rearrangement links TRBV7-6 to TRBJ1-2; 8 positions agree with TRBD1. The CDR3 is made up of 14 amino acids. Germline V gene data show CDR1 as SGHVS and CDR2 as FNYEAQ. Trimming removed 4 bases from V and 6 bases from J; junction bases left unmatched: 7.

The V gene is TRBV20-1, the J gene TRBJ1-5; 7 bases fit TRBD1. The CDR3 length is 14 residues. J was trimmed by 4 bases and V by 7 bases; bases with no gene match: 10. Per the germline V gene, CDR1 is DFQATT and CDR2 is SNEGSKA (reference sequence). Here the CDR3 reads CSVLTTGTNQPQHF. The CDR3 DNA reads as TGCAGTGTCCTAACGACAGGGACGAATCAGCCCCAGCATTTT.

This clonotype was observed at least ten times. The V and J genes are TRBV7-6 and TRBJ2-1; TRBD1 matches 9 bases. Germline CDR1 is SGHVS and CDR2 is FNYEAQ. V shed 0 bases and J 3 bases; nucleotides not matched to a gene: 9. This CDR3 is 18 amino acids long. As DNA, the CDR3 is TGTGCCAGCAGCTTAGCACAGGGGGCCATCCCCCTCTACAATGAGCAGTTCTTC. Amino acid sequence: CASSLAQGAIPLYNEQFF.

The chain uses TRBV19 and TRBJ1-2; D possibly corresponds to TRBD1 (5 bases). Trimming cost V 7 bases and J 7 bases, with 13 bases left between them. Per germline, CDR1 LNHDA and CDR2 SQIVND (reference sequence). CDR3 length: 12 amino acids. CDR3 amino acids: CASNGQRSGYTF. In DNA, the CDR3 is TGTGCCAGTAATGGACAAAGGAGTGGCTACACCTTC. The complete variable domain, with remaining parts taken from reference TRBV19 and TRBJ1-2, reads DGGITQSPKYLFRKEGQNVTLSCEQNLNHDAMYWYRQDPGQGLRLIYYSQIVNDFQKGDIAEGYSVSREKKESFPLTVTSAQKNPTAFYLCASNGQRSGYTFGSGTRLTVV.

The chain couples TRBV6-6 to TRBJ2-3; D is tentatively TRBD1 or TRBD2 (6 bases each). Germline values: CDR1 MNHNY, CDR2 SVGAGI (reference sequence). The CDR3 runs to 15 residues. With 0 bases removed from V and 2 bases from J, the gap between germline ends came to 9 bases. The CDR3 DNA reads as TGTGCCAGCAGTTACTCGAGGGGGGTCACAGATACGCAGTATTTT. Translated, it gives CASSYSRGVTDTQYF.

This clonotype was seen more than once but under ten times. V and J are TRBV29-1 and TRBJ1-2, with a tentative D call TRBD1 (5 bases). CDR1 and CDR2 (germline): SQVTM, ANQGSEA. The CDR3 contains 14 residues. Trimming took 3 bases from V and 2 from J, leaving 13 bases between them. CDR3 nucleotide sequence: TGCAGCGTTGAGTTCCCGACAGCAAACTATGGCTACACCTTC. Its translation: CSVEFPTANYGYTF.